These 2 T cell receptor beta chains came from one sample sequenced in a study of human T cells and chemical hapten exposure. Noted time point: patch test 2, 6 weeks after DPC sensitization. Treatment of the sample: therapeutic diphenylcyclopropenone sensitization with weekly scalp DPC. MiXCR, applied by TCRdb to the RACE reads, yields one record per CDR3 protein. Of approximately 110,000 distinct CDR3 sequences in the sample, 9% to 9.5% were seen once. The sample in question was whole blood, obtained in connection with sensitization to the hapten diphenylcyclopropenone (DPC). The receptors originated from a woman between 35 and 50 years old with alopecia areata. Some clones in this sample may be carry-over from other donors' samples.

There are many counts of this clonotype. This sequence joins TRBV6-5 and TRBJ1-3; D may be TRBD1 (5 bases). The CDR3 has 16 amino acids. Trimming took 7 bases from V and 1 from J, leaving 17 bases between them. Per the germline V gene, CDR1 is MNHEY and CDR2 is SVGAGI. This CDR3 reads CASTPRGLYSGNTIYF. The CDR3 DNA reads as TGTGCCAGCACCCCCCGGGGCCTATATTCTGGAAACACCATATATTTT.

At least ten counts were recorded for this clonotype. This chain links TRBV6-2 or TRBV6-3 with TRBJ2-5; 11 bases match TRBD2. Germline V gene lookup returns CDR1 MNHEY and CDR2 SVGEGT. V was clipped by 2 bases and J by 2 bases; unmatched bases: 7. The CDR3 contains 17 residues. For the CDR3, the DNA is TGTGCCAGCAGTTACAACTCCCGACTAGCGGGGCAAGAGACCCAGTACTTC. Translated, it gives CASSYNSRLAGQETQYF.